The text below deals with one TCR beta chain. Data came from immunoSEQ multiplex PCR; TCRdb stores just in-frame clones and leaves some out. The data contain around 290,000 clones, 89% of them singletons. The sample is drawn from a study of blood T cell repertoires in COVID-19. Per the germline V gene, CDR1 is SGHNT and CDR2 is YYREEE (reference sequence). V lost 4 bases to trimming and J lost 8 bases; unmatched junction nucleotides: 8. The CDR3 extends over 14 amino acids. This TCR derives from a woman in her forties who had recovered from COVID-19. The sample was PBMCs or T cells enriched from blood (not recorded which). The chain has TRBV5-4 and TRBJ1-3; TRBD1 aligns across 8 bases. CDR3 region: CASSQTGVEDTIYF. The CDR3 DNA sequence: TGTGCCAGCAGCCAGACAGGGGTTGAGGACACCATATATTTT.